The sequence of this T cell receptor beta chain was determined in a study of blood T cell repertoires in COVID-19. Study background: Samples of COVID-19 (acute and convalescent) were obtained from the United States, Italy and Spain. The analysed material was cDNA or gDNA that came from T cells, B-cell-depleted T cells, or PBMCs.

Germline CDR1 reads MDHEN; CDR2 reads SYDVKM. The V end was cut by 6 bases, the J end by 0 bases, with 6 bases between. The CDR3 runs 13 residues. Authors' analysis steps: The assay estimated nucleated cells by amplifying reference gene primers. This table comes from immunoSEQ multiplex PCR, and its TCRdb copy is limited to in-frame clones, with some not included. The DNA was the basis for D and trimming; V, J and clone size are from that table. The sample lists a few hundred thousand clones, more than 70% occurring once. The chain joins TRBV28 to TRBJ1-3, with D hard to call. Sequenced material: peripheral blood. The TCR comes from a man younger than 30 who had recovered from COVID-19. CDR3 bases: TGTGCCAGCAGCCCCCTCTCTGGAAACACCATATATTTT. It translates to CASSPLSGNTIYF.